This entry is about one T cell receptor (beta chain). Its matching antigen is unknown. Assay used: immunoSEQ multiplex PCR; TCRdb lists only in-frame clones, some missing. The data contain about 74,000 clones, around 82% of them seen just once; the ten biggest clones take up approximately 2.1%. The source of the sample is a study of OX40 agonist ivuxolimab in advanced cancers. In the study overall: Hepatocellular carcinoma, melanoma, renal cell or head and neck cancer occurred in dose-escalation patients.

The V gene's germline CDR1 is SNHLY and CDR2 FYNNEI. The CDR3 is made up of 13 amino acids. The ends were cut back, 7 bases at V and 7 bases at J, with 11 bases in the middle. Whole-study results and caveats: Expanded peripheral T cells had an undetermined antigen specificity. Patients who responded partially at 0.1-3.0 mg/kg showed clonal expansion ranking among the lowest. Clones of CD4+ and CD8+ blood T cells grew by week 6 at doses of 0.1 to 3.0 mg/kg.

This chain connects TRBV2 to TRBJ1-6; no definite D call. The TCR sequence derives from an adult with an advanced solid tumor such as melanoma, head and neck, liver or kidney cancer. Sequenced material: CD4+ or CD8+ T cells sorted from blood, taken in a trial of the OX40 agonist ivuxolimab. In nucleotides, the CDR3 is TGTGCCAGCACGAATGGGTGGAATTCACCCCTCCACTTT. This gives the protein CASTNGWNSPLHF.